One TCR beta chain is described in this entry. Its antigen is as yet unknown. Quantitative 5'-RACE with molecular barcodes produced the TCR beta libraries. TCRdb re-analysed the 5' RACE reads in MiXCR, keeping a single row per CDR3 protein. Of around 340,000 distinct CDR3 sequences listed, approximately 15% were seen once; the top ten hold approximately 1.1%. CDR1 is SGHTA and CDR2 is FQGNSA in the germline V gene. V lost 1 base and J 2 bases, leaving 15 bases between the germline ends. This CDR3 is 16 amino acids long. These data originate in a study of CD8 T cells in ankylosing spondylitis. Findings of the study overall: There was reportedly significant enrichment of clones that were disease-linked in matched ankylosing spondylitis synovial fluid.

Input material: blood, either unsorted or a sorted T cell fraction (not recorded which). The rearrangement links TRBV7-2 to TRBJ2-7; D perhaps matches TRBD2 (6 bases). The clonotype comes from a male donor with ankylosing spondylitis or in good health (not recorded which). CDR3 nucleotides: TGTGCCAGCAGCTTAGAATCGGGAGCTAGCGCCTACGAGCAGTACTTC. Translation: CASSLESGASAYEQYF.